These 32 T cell receptor beta chains share one sample of origin, sequenced in a study of cytomegalovirus exposure and HLA in healthy donors. The PCR had 60 Vbeta and 13 Jbeta primers. Data came from immunoSEQ multiplex PCR; TCRdb stores just in-frame clones and leaves some out. The table shows about 140,000 clones, with roughly four fifths occurring only once. Input material: PBMCs. Source of these receptors: a woman between 50 and 59 years old in good health and CMV-seronegative.

This chain uses TRBV6-5 with TRBJ1-5; 7 nucleotides agree with TRBD1. The CDR3 is made up of 13 amino acids. The V segment lost 6 bases and the J segment 5 bases; nucleotides outside the gene matches: 4. Per the germline V gene, CDR1 is MNHEY and CDR2 is SVGAGI. The DNA for the CDR3 is TGTGCCAGCAGAAGAGGGACAGATCAGCCCCAGCATTTT. Translation gives CASRRGTDQPQHF.

CDR3 bases: TGTGCCAGTAGGGGGCGGGGGGCCTACGAGCAGTACTTC. It codes for CASRGRGAYEQYF. V usage is TRBV19 and J usage is TRBJ2-7; 8 positions match TRBD2. V dropped 6 bases and J dropped 2; count of bases not matched to a gene: 3. Germline V gene lookup returns CDR1 LNHDA and CDR2 SQIVND (reference sequence). CDR3 size: 13 residues.

V gene TRBV28 combines with J gene TRBJ2-7; TRBD1 matches 8 bases. The trim removed 6 bases at V and 1 base at J, leaving 11 bases unmatched. Germline lookup yields CDR1 MDHEN and CDR2 SYDVKM. The CDR3 is made up of 16 amino acids. CDR3 amino acids: CASSPRVRDRSYEQYF. Here the CDR3 DNA reads TGTGCCAGCAGCCCCCGGGTGCGGGACAGGTCCTACGAGCAGTACTTC.

CDR3 DNA: TGTGCCAGCAGCTACAACGGACAGGGATATGGCTACACCTTC. Amino acid sequence: CASSYNGQGYGYTF. The chain combines TRBV7-2 with TRBJ1-2, with 8 bases matching TRBD1. The CDR3 is 14 residues long. The trim removed 4 bases at V and 5 bases at J, leaving 6 bases unmatched. Germline V CDR1 and CDR2: SGHTA, FQGNSA.

The chain uses TRBV29-1 and TRBJ1-1, with TRBD1 matching over 12 bases. CDR1 and CDR2 (germline): SQVTM, ANQGSEA. V lost 8 bases and J lost 5; bases outside the gene matches: 9. The CDR3 is 14 residues long. Here the CDR3 reads CSSGTGGLGTEAFF. Here the CDR3 DNA reads TGCAGCTCCGGGACAGGGGGCTTGGGGACTGAAGCTTTCTTT.

This chain links TRBV6-4 with TRBJ2-1; 8 bases map to TRBD2. The CDR3 runs 18 residues. J gave up 2 bases and V 2 bases, and 11 bases lay outside the gene matches. CDR1 MRHNA and CDR2 SNTAGT come from the germline V gene. CDR3 residues: CASSDGASGPRAYNEQFF. The CDR3 nucleotides read TGTGCCAGCAGTGACGGGGCTAGCGGGCCCAGGGCCTACAATGAGCAGTTCTTC.

This clone was seen at least ten times. The chain employs TRBV5-1 and TRBJ2-7; 7 bases fit TRBD1. Germline CDR1 SGHRS, CDR2 YFSETQ. CDR3 size: 15 residues. V was clipped by 4 bases and J by 7 bases; unmatched bases: 14. The CDR3 is CASSPDRDRRVEQYF. The CDR3 DNA sequence: TGCGCCAGCAGCCCTGACAGGGATCGTCGTGTGGAGCAGTACTTC.

The J gene is TRBJ1-2, the V gene TRBV5-1; D remains unclear. The length of the CDR3 is 13 residues. V lost 2 bases and J lost 7, with 12 bases in between. Germline V gene data show CDR1 as SGHRS and CDR2 as YFSETQ. CDR3 region: CASSFGSTPGYTF. CDR3 bases: TGCGCCAGCAGCTTTGGCAGTACCCCTGGCTACACCTTC.

V gene TRBV29-1 combines with J gene TRBJ1-1; D is unresolved. The CDR3 extends over 13 amino acids. V was pared by 5 bases and J by 2 bases, with 12 bases between. Germline loops: CDR1 SQVTM, CDR2 ANQGSEA. CDR3 region: CSVRQVLNTEAFF. The CDR3 coding sequence is TGCAGCGTTCGCCAGGTCCTAAACACTGAAGCTTTCTTT.

In this sample, this clone turned up once. This chain joins TRBV5-4 and TRBJ1-1, with 9 bases matching TRBD1. Per germline, CDR1 SGHNT and CDR2 YYREEE (reference sequence). The J segment lost 8 bases and the V segment lost 0 bases, leaving 2 bases of the junction unmatched. The CDR3 length is 13 residues. The CDR3 DNA follows: TGTGCCAGCAGCTTGGGTGGGACAGGGGAAGCTTTCTTT. It encodes CASSLGGTGEAFF.

This clone came up once. This chain connects TRBV15 to TRBJ1-4; weak D call: TRBD1 (5 bases). The germline V gene has CDR1 LNHNV and CDR2 YYDKDF (reference sequence). Trimming took 2 bases from V and 8 from J, leaving 18 bases between them. The CDR3 loop spans 16 amino acids. CDR3 nucleotide sequence: TGTGCCACCAGCAGACAGGGCAGGGAGGTGCGCGAAAAACTGTTTTTT. Translated: CATSRQGREVREKLFF.

The chain couples TRBV25-1 to TRBJ2-2; 8 bases match TRBD2. Germline loops: CDR1 MGHDK, CDR2 SYGVNS. Unmatched junction bases numbered 4, after V lost 1 base and J lost 6 bases. The CDR3 is made up of 15 amino acids. CDR3 loop: CASSESGGRAGELFF. The CDR3, as DNA: TGTGCCAGCAGTGAATCGGGGGGGCGGGCCGGGGAGCTGTTTTTT.

This chain connects TRBV5-4 to TRBJ1-3; TRBD1 agrees at 8 bases. Germline V gives CDR1 SGHNT, CDR2 YYREEE (reference sequence). V dropped 3 bases and J dropped 0; count of bases not matched to a gene: 5. The CDR3 sequence is 16 residues long. CDR3 amino acids: CASSSGTGRSGNTIYF. CDR3 DNA sequence: TGTGCCAGCAGCTCTGGGACAGGACGCTCTGGAAACACCATATATTTT.

This chain connects TRBV15 to TRBJ2-3, with TRBD2 as a possible D gene (5 bases). Looked up from germline, CDR1 is LNHNV and CDR2 is YYDKDF (reference sequence). V was pared by 0 bases and J by 5 bases, with 12 bases between. This CDR3 has 15 amino acids. CDR3 sequence reads: CATSRDPRRIDTQYF. The CDR3 coding sequence is TGTGCCACCAGCAGAGATCCCAGGAGGATAGATACGCAGTATTTT.

J is TRBJ2-7 and V is TRBV28, with D unclear. The V gene lost 7 bases and the J gene lost 6 bases, with 13 bases spanning the gap. Germline V CDR1 and CDR2: MDHEN, SYDVKM. The CDR3 consists of 12 residues. In nucleotides, the CDR3 is TGTGCCAGCACCACCCTCTACCGCGAGCAGTACTTC. Protein sequence: CASTTLYREQYF.

The chain is built from TRBV11-2 and TRBJ2-3; D gene uncertain. Trimming removed 3 bases at V and 4 bases at J, with 8 bases between. This CDR3 has 13 residues. CDR1 is SGHAT, CDR2 FQNNGV, per germline. As DNA, the CDR3 is TGTGCCAGCAGCTTTGCGTTCGCAGATACGCAGTATTTT. It specifies CASSFAFADTQYF.

The chain uses TRBV27 and TRBJ1-4, with 7 bases that match TRBD1. V shed 5 bases and J 4 bases; nucleotides not matched to a gene: 4. Germline-derived CDR1 and CDR2 are MNHEY and SMNVEV (reference sequence). CDR3 length equals 14 residues. The CDR3 sequence is CASSPTGSNEKLFF. The CDR3 DNA sequence: TGTGCCAGCAGTCCGACAGGGAGTAATGAAAAACTGTTTTTT.

The V and J genes are TRBV10-3 and TRBJ1-5; D might be TRBD1 (6 bases). This CDR3 has 15 residues. V lost 3 bases, J lost 5 bases, and 14 bases lay in between. Germline CDR1 ENHRY, CDR2 SYGVKD. Written as DNA, the CDR3 is TGTGCCATCAGTGATGGCGGAGAGGGGGATCAGCCCCAGCATTTT. Amino acids: CAISDGGEGDQPQHF.

This chain uses TRBV2 with TRBJ1-4; 9 positions match TRBD1. The CDR3 is 15 residues long. Germline CDR1 reads SNHLY; CDR2 reads FYNNEI. V shed 6 bases and J 7 bases; nucleotides not matched to a gene: 9. As DNA, the CDR3 is TGTGCCAGCAGCGCGGGACAGGGAGATTTTGAAAAACTGTTTTTT. It translates to CASSAGQGDFEKLFF.

The chain carries TRBV4-2 and TRBJ2-3, with D possibly TRBD2 on 6 matching bases. CDR3 length equals 15 residues. The germline CDR1 and CDR2 sequences are LGHNA and YNFKEQ. Trimming cost V 0 bases and J 2 bases, with 9 bases left between them. CDR3 DNA: TGTGCCAGCAGCCAAGAGACTAGAGACACAGATACGCAGTATTTT. Its translation is CASSQETRDTDTQYF.

The rearrangement joins TRBV7-9 to TRBJ1-4; 8 bases line up with TRBD1. This CDR3 comprises 14 residues. J gave up 10 bases and V 2 bases, and 6 bases lay outside the gene matches. Germline lookup yields CDR1 SEHNR and CDR2 FQNEAQ (reference sequence). The CDR3 bases are TGTGCCAGCAGCTTAAATACAGGGGGGGGAAAACTGTTTTTT. It translates to CASSLNTGGGKLFF.

The chain employs TRBV5-8 and TRBJ2-3; D gene ambiguous. The CDR3 totals 13 residues. Germline CDR1 is SGHTS and CDR2 is YDEGEE. Trimming took off 5 bases at V and 6 bases at J, with 13 bases between the two ends. The CDR3 region is CASRLRSADTQYF. In nucleotides, the CDR3 is TGTGCCAGCAGGCTACGGAGTGCTGATACGCAGTATTTT.

V and J are TRBV27 and TRBJ2-7; 7 bases are a match to TRBD2. The V and J ends lost 8 bases and 3 bases, in that order; junction bases with no gene match: 4. Germline CDR1 and CDR2: MNHEY and SMNVEV (reference sequence). The CDR3 loop spans 12 amino acids. CDR3 sequence (DNA): TGTGCCAGCGGGAGGGGCTTCTACGAGCAGTACTTC. This codes for CASGRGFYEQYF.

The chain recombines TRBV19 with TRBJ2-7; D is possibly TRBD2 (5 bases). V lost 0 bases and J 0 bases, leaving 12 bases between the germline ends. The CDR3 has 16 amino acids. The germline CDR1 and CDR2 sequences are LNHDA and SQIVND (reference sequence). As DNA, the CDR3 is TGTGCCAGTAGTATAGATCTCTCGGGGAGCTCCTACGAGCAGTACTTC. Its translation: CASSIDLSGSSYEQYF. The entire variable domain, with the rest obtained from reference TRBV19 and TRBJ2-7, is as follows: DGGITQSPKYLFRKEGQNVTLSCEQNLNHDAMYWYRQDPGQGLRLIYYSQIVNDFQKGDIAEGYSVSREKKESFPLTVTSAQKNPTAFYLCASSIDLSGSSYEQYFGPGTRLTVT.

The chain links TRBV9 to TRBJ2-3; TRBD1 matches 9 bases. Looked up from germline, CDR1 is SGDLS and CDR2 is YYNGEE. After removal of 2 bases from V and 2 bases from J, the junction contained 3 bases not matched to a gene. The CDR3 spans 15 residues. The CDR3 region has the DNA TGTGCCAGCAGCGTGGACAGGGGATTCACAGATACGCAGTATTTT. This gives the protein CASSVDRGFTDTQYF.

A few counts support this clone. The rearrangement joins TRBV19 to TRBJ1-1; a possible D gene is TRBD1 (5 bases). Germline V gene data show CDR1 as LNHDA and CDR2 as SQIVND (reference sequence). This CDR3 contains 15 residues. V lost 7 bases and J 1 base, leaving 16 bases between the germline ends. CDR3 loop: CASTLSQVRNTEAFF. The CDR3 region has the DNA TGTGCCAGTACCCTTTCACAGGTTAGGAACACTGAAGCTTTCTTT.

The CDR3 sequence: CASSPDRVPYNEQFF. The DNA for the CDR3 is TGTGCCAGCAGTCCCGACAGGGTACCCTACAATGAGCAGTTCTTC. The chain links TRBV7-8 to TRBJ2-1, with TRBD1 matching 7 bases. The V gene end was trimmed by 6 bases and the J gene end by 2 bases; junction bases not matched to a gene: 7. This CDR3 spans 15 amino acids. CDR1 and CDR2 from the germline V gene are SGHVS and FQNEAQ.

CDR3 residues: CASSADGGGNQPQHF. The DNA of the CDR3 is TGTGCCAGCAGTGCAGACGGAGGAGGCAATCAGCCCCAGCATTTT. V and J are TRBV2 and TRBJ1-5; D remains unclear. This CDR3 contains 15 residues. Germline V CDR1 and CDR2: SNHLY, FYNNEI. Between the trimmed V and J ends, which lost 4 bases and 2 bases, there was a span of 12 bases. The full variable domain, rest sourced from reference TRBV2 and TRBJ1-5, is EPEVTQTPSHQVTQMGQEVILRCVPISNHLYFYWYRQILGQKVEFLVSFYNNEISEKSEIFDDQFSVERPDGSNFTLKIRSTKLEDSAMYFCASSADGGGNQPQHFGDGTRLSIL.

This clone was observed a single time. The chain links TRBV28 to TRBJ2-5; 7 bases agree with TRBD1. V lost 4 bases to trimming and J lost 5 bases; unmatched junction nucleotides: 10. The CDR3 covers 15 residues. Germline V CDR1 and CDR2: MDHEN, SYDVKM. This CDR3 is CASSSLTGLVETQYF. The CDR3, as DNA: TGTGCCAGCAGTTCTCTGACAGGGCTTGTTGAGACCCAGTACTTC. The full variable domain, completed using reference TRBV28 and TRBJ2-5, is DVKVTQSSRYLVKRTGEKVFLECVQDMDHENMFWYRQDPGLGLRLIYFSYDVKMKEKGDIPEGYSVSREKKERFSLILESASTNQTSMYLCASSSLTGLVETQYFGPGTRLLVL.

This CDR3 reads CASSNGAGGYTF. As DNA, the CDR3 is TGTGCCAGCAGCAATGGAGCTGGTGGCTACACCTTC. The J gene is TRBJ1-2, the V gene TRBV7-2; the D is unclear. The CDR3 has 12 residues. The V gene's germline CDR1 is SGHTA and CDR2 FQGNSA. Trimming took 5 bases from V and 7 from J, leaving 11 bases between them.

The chain couples TRBV29-1 to TRBJ1-1; TRBD1 matches 7 bases. J lost 3 bases, V lost 4 bases, and 8 bases had no gene match. Germline V gives CDR1 SQVTM, CDR2 ANQGSEA. This CDR3 is built from 14 residues. The CDR3 spells CSVGTGVRDTEAFF. DNA for the CDR3: TGCAGCGTTGGAACAGGGGTTCGGGACACTGAAGCTTTCTTT.

This rearrangement joins TRBV5-6 to TRBJ2-7; D not resolved. The germline gives CDR1 SGHDT, CDR2 YYEEEE. V was clipped by 1 base and J by 4 bases, with 9 bases between them. The CDR3 sequence is 13 residues long. The CDR3 is CASSLLAAYEQYF. The CDR3 region has the DNA TGTGCCAGCAGCTTGCTTGCGGCTTACGAGCAGTACTTC.